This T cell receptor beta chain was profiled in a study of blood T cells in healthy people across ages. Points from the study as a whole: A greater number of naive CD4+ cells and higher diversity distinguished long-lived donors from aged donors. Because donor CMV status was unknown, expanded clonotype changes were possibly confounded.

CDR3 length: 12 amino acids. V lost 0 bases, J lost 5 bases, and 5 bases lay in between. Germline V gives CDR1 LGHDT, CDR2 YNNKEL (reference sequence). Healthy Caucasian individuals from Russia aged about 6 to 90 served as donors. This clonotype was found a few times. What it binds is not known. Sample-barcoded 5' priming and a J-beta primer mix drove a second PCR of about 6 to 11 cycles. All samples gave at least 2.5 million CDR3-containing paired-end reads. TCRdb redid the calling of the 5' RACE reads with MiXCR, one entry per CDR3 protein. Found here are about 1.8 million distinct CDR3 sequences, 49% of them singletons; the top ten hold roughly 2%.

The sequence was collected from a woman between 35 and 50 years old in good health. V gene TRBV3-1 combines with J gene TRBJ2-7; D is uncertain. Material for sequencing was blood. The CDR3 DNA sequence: TGTGCCAGCAGCCAAGAATATGACGAGCAGTACTTC. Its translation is CASSQEYDEQYF.